The 16 T cell receptor beta chains in this list originate from one sample, sequenced in a study of shared clonotypes between healthy human individuals. Profiled with immunoSEQ multiplex PCR; TCRdb holds only in-frame clones, not every one. The table lists 2,500,000 or so clones, roughly 90% of them singletons. Specimen: naive CD4+ T cells from PBMCs. Subset here: CD45RA+ positively selected. These receptors all come from a young man in good health. Some clones in this sample may be carry-over from other donors' samples.

This chain connects TRBV29-1 to TRBJ2-7; D is perhaps TRBD1 (6 bases). V lost 4 bases, J lost 3 bases, and 10 bases lay in between. The CDR3 consists of 12 residues. The germline V gene has CDR1 SQVTM and CDR2 ANQGSEA. CDR3 protein: CSVAGVHYEQYF. CDR3 sequence (DNA): TGCAGCGTTGCAGGGGTACACTACGAGCAGTACTTC.

V and J are TRBV7-2 and TRBJ1-1, with a tentative D call TRBD1 (5 bases). This CDR3 region has 16 residues. In germline, CDR1 is SGHTA, CDR2 FQGNSA. V was clipped by 0 bases and J by 5 bases, with 16 bases between them. CDR3 sequence reads: CASSLAPSGSGTEAFF. The CDR3 DNA follows: TGTGCCAGCAGCTTAGCCCCATCAGGGAGCGGAACTGAAGCTTTCTTT.

This clone has more than one count but fewer than ten. The chain's CDR3 is CASTPSGYTEAFF. CDR3 DNA sequence: TGTGCCAGCACTCCATCGGGCTACACTGAAGCTTTCTTT. The gene calls are TRBV6-5 and TRBJ1-1; D unresolved. V was clipped by 7 bases and J by 3 bases, with 12 bases between them. The CDR3 totals 13 residues. The germline gives CDR1 MNHEY, CDR2 SVGAGI.

V gene TRBV5-6 combines with J gene TRBJ2-6; D might be TRBD1 or TRBD2, each matching 5 bases. The CDR3 extends over 14 amino acids. Per the germline V gene, CDR1 is SGHDT and CDR2 is YYEEEE. Trimming removed 4 bases at V and 5 bases at J, with 10 bases between. CDR3 coding DNA: TGTGCCAGCAGCGGGGGTTTTAGGGCCAACGTCCTGACTTTC. This codes for CASSGGFRANVLTF.

The chain recombines TRBV9 with TRBJ2-3; D perhaps matches TRBD1 (8 bases). V was clipped by 4 bases and J by 1 base, with 13 bases between them. Germline CDR1 and CDR2: SGDLS and YYNGEE. CDR3 length: 15 residues. CDR3 nucleotides: TGTGCCAGCAGCATACAGGGGGGGGGCACAGATACGCAGTATTTT. Protein sequence: CASSIQGGGTDTQYF.

J is TRBJ2-4 and V is TRBV7-2; 8 bases map to TRBD1. V lost 3 bases, J lost 5 bases, and 6 bases stayed unmatched. Germline CDR1 is SGHTA and CDR2 is FQGNSA. The CDR3 is made up of 15 amino acids. The CDR3, as DNA: TGTGCCAGCAGCTTCGCAGGGGGCGGCGAAAACATTCAGTACTTC. Protein sequence: CASSFAGGGENIQYF.

The chain combines TRBV19 with TRBJ2-1; TRBD1 might be the D (6 bases). This CDR3 has 17 amino acids. CDR1 is LNHDA, CDR2 SQIVND, per germline (reference sequence). Trimming stripped 1 base from V and 0 bases from J, with 13 bases between. As DNA, the CDR3 is TGTGCCAGTAGTATAGGTGGGACACTGAGCTCCTACAATGAGCAGTTCTTC. As protein: CASSIGGTLSSYNEQFF.

The chain joins TRBV6-6 to TRBJ1-5; possible D gene TRBD1, 5 bases. The ends were cut back, 4 bases at V and 1 base at J, with 8 bases in the middle. There are 14 residues in the CDR3. The germline gives CDR1 MNHNY, CDR2 SVGAGI (reference sequence). CDR3 in DNA: TGTGCCAGCAGTTTCCCAGGGAGCAATCAGCCCCAGCATTTT. Protein product: CASSFPGSNQPQHF.

This clone is a singleton in its sample. The gene calls are TRBV4-3 and TRBJ2-5, with D perhaps matching TRBD2 (7 bases). This CDR3 is built from 15 residues. Between the trimmed V and J ends, which lost 0 bases and 3 bases, there was a span of 11 bases. Germline CDR1 and CDR2: LGHNA and YSLEER. CDR3 region: CASSQDGRGEETQYF. CDR3 in DNA: TGCGCCAGCAGCCAAGATGGGAGGGGGGAAGAGACCCAGTACTTC.

This clone has a single count. The chain joins TRBV6-1 to TRBJ1-2; tentatively, D is TRBD1 (5 bases). The CDR3 totals 13 residues. Germline loops: CDR1 MNHNS, CDR2 SASEGT. Trimming shortened V by 6 bases and J by 8 bases, and 16 bases separated the two germline ends. The chain's CDR3 is CASSWGSQGGYTF. The CDR3 bases are TGTGCCAGCAGCTGGGGGTCTCAAGGGGGCTACACCTTC.

Worth noting for this clone: The sample has other DNA sequences that encode this CDR3 too. J is TRBJ2-3 and V is TRBV2; D possibly corresponds to TRBD2 (5 bases). Trimming pared 1 base from V and 9 bases from J, leaving 5 bases between. The germline gives CDR1 SNHLY, CDR2 FYNNEI. The CDR3 length is 11 residues. The CDR3 sequence: CASSEGGTQYF. In DNA, the CDR3 is TGTGCCAGCAGTGAAGGCGGGACGCAGTATTTT.

The V and J genes are TRBV2 and TRBJ2-7; 9 bases agree with TRBD2. Germline loops: CDR1 SNHLY, CDR2 FYNNEI. V gave up 6 bases and J gave up 2 bases; unmatched junction bases: 2. This CDR3 comprises 13 residues. DNA of the CDR3: TGTGCCAGCAGGGGACTAGCCCCCTACGAGCAGTACTTC. Translating gives CASRGLAPYEQYF.

The chain couples TRBV5-1 to TRBJ1-5; D not resolved. The CDR3 totals 15 residues. Trimming left V 4 bases short and J 2 bases short, with 13 bases between. Germline V CDR1 and CDR2: SGHRS, YFSETQ. In nucleotides, the CDR3 is TGCGCCAGCAGCATGAGTGGGGTTGGCAATCAGCCCCAGCATTTT. Its translation is CASSMSGVGNQPQHF.

This clone was observed once. The chain couples TRBV7-3 to TRBJ2-3, with 7 bases aligning to TRBD2. This CDR3 is 16 amino acids long. Germline assignment: CDR1 SGHTA and CDR2 FQGTGA. V lost 1 base and J lost 5; bases outside the gene matches: 9. The CDR3 spells CASSLIAGSGVDTQYF. The DNA for the CDR3 is TGTGCCAGCAGCTTAATAGCGGGTTCTGGAGTAGATACGCAGTATTTT.

The rearrangement uses TRBV28 and TRBJ1-4; D not resolved. CDR1 and CDR2 from the germline V gene are MDHEN and SYDVKM. This CDR3 is 13 amino acids long. V lost 4 bases to trimming and J lost 2 bases, with 5 bases between them. The CDR3 DNA reads TGTGCCAGCAGTTGGTCCACTAATGAAAAACTGTTTTTT. It is translated as CASSWSTNEKLFF.

The V call is TRBV6-1, the J call TRBJ2-7, with D perhaps TRBD2 (6 bases). Trimming stripped 5 bases from V and 0 bases from J, with 14 bases between. This CDR3 spans 15 amino acids. The germline gives CDR1 MNHNS, CDR2 SASEGT. The CDR3 sequence: CASSLPRGDSYEQYF. CDR3 DNA sequence: TGTGCCAGCAGTCTACCCCGCGGGGACTCCTACGAGCAGTACTTC.